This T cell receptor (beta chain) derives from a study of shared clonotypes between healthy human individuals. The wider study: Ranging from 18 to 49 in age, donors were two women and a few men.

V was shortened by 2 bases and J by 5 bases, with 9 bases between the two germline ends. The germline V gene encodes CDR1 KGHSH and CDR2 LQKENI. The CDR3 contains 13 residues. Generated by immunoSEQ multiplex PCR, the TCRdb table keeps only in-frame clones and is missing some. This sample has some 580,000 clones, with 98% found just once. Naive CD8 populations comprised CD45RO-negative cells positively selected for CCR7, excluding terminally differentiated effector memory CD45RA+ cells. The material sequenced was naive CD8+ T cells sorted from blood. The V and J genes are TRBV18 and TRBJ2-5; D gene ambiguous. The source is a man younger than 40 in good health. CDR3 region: CASSPLKFETQYF. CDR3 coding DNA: TGTGCCAGCTCACCATTAAAATTTGAGACCCAGTACTTC.